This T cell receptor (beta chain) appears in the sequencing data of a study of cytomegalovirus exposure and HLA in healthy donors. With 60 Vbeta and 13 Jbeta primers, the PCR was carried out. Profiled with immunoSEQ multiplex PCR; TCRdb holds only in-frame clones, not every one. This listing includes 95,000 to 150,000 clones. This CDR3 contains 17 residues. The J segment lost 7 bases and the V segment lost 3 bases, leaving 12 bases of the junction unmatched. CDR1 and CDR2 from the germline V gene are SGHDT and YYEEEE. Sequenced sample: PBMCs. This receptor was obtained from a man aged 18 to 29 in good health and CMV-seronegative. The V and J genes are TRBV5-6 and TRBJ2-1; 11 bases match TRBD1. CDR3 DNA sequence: TGTGCCAGCAGCTCTCTGATCGGAGGACAGGGGGCAAATGAGCAGTTCTTC. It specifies CASSSLIGGQGANEQFF.